This note documents a single T cell receptor (beta chain) sequence. Its antigen is unidentified. Here immunoSEQ multiplex PCR was the method, and the copy in TCRdb shows in-frame clones only, minus some. The table lists about 33,000 clones, roughly 85% of them singletons. This entry is derived from a study of STAT5B mutations in CD4+ large granular lymphocyte leukemia. Study outcomes and limitations: Data were not HLA-matched across samples.

The sequence was collected from a human donor in good health. Sequencing used CD4+ T cells from blood buffy coats.

This CDR3 is CASSLNGRITGELFF. The CDR3 nucleotides are TGTGCCAGCAGTTTGAACGGGAGGATCACCGGGGAGCTGTTTTTT. The chain recombines TRBV28 with TRBJ2-2, with TRBD2 matching 7 bases. This CDR3 has 15 residues. Germline V gene data show CDR1 as MDHEN and CDR2 as SYDVKM. Trimming at V came to 3 bases and at J to 4 bases, leaving 5 bases not matched to a gene.